The text below deals with one T cell receptor (beta chain). This clonotype appeared once. Its target antigen remains unknown. No per-base quality is available; no much larger clone lies one base away. Libraries were made using PCR. The instrument given in TCRdb is Illumina HiSeq 2500. To reduce PCR and sequencing biases, unique molecular identifiers were built into the TCR beta cDNA libraries. Per 1 to 10 million input T cells, roughly 500,000 cDNA molecules were obtained, such that each molecule approximated one T cell. The same protocol used for the earlier healthy control dataset was applied to prepare and sequence the patient libraries. Samples belonging to the same batch were prepared together, multiplexed and sequenced on a shared HiSeq lane. The original pipeline was this. MIGEC was used to process the raw barcoded reads, and molecular identifier groups with only a single read were discarded before consensus assembly and CDR3 extraction. Clonotype tables were post-analysed with VDJtools, normalizing diversity by down-sampling all datasets to the smallest sample size. Repertoire overlap clustering matched CDR3 amino acid but not nucleotide sequences to correct batch-related cross-sample contamination. TCRdb took the public reads, trimmed them with fastp at Q25, ran MiXCR for clone calling and kept in-frame beta chains. Identical CDR3 proteins give one entry, which carries the most common genes and DNA. The V and J calls and clone size are TCRdb's, not the authors'. Counted in this sample were about 770,000 distinct CDR3 sequences; around 45% of them appeared once. The ten largest clones take up roughly 4.4% of the sample.

To demonstrate the VDJtools post-analysis software, the study profiled TCR beta repertoires from the peripheral blood of about 13 young patients with multiple sclerosis. The patients with multiple sclerosis were children and adolescents between 6 and 15 years of age. The data were taken from a study of post-analysis software for immune sequencing data (dated by TCRdb to between 2015 and 2017). About the full investigation: The recorded disease courses included relapsing-remitting, secondary progressive and progressive-relapsing multiple sclerosis, and some patients had no subtype annotation. Patient repertoires were compared against 10 to 12 previously published healthy control repertoires from donors aged 6 to 25 years. A subset of samples was prepared in parallel using single-end sample barcoding, then pooled and co-amplified after Illumina adapter ligation.

Study-wide findings and limitations: Patients showed significantly higher frequencies than controls for five TRBV segments, among them TRBV5-6, TRBV5-1 and TRBV20-1. Compared with controls, multiple sclerosis patients had significantly lower normalized Chao1 diversity, a finding suggesting substantial peripheral T-cell clonal expansion. The control group was slightly older than the multiple sclerosis patient group. When samples were clustered directly using the F measure, samples prepared in the same batch co-clustered strongly, which prompted a batch-effect correction.

The CDR3 sequence holds 18 residues, the cysteine and phenylalanine included. Left in the record is the CDR3 DNA by itself, 54 bases read in frame from the first base. The germline V gene yields MNHNS for CDR1 and SASEGT for CDR2. At the junction V is shortened by 5 bases and J by 1 base, with 18 bases in between. This TCR came from a girl between 10 and 17 years old with multiple sclerosis. Source material: blood. This sequence uses TRBV6-1 and TRBJ1-6; the D gene is not confidently resolved. The DNA is TGTGCCAGCAGTAGACAACCCTCAGGAGGGTCCTATAATTCACCCCTCCACTTT. This encodes CASSRQPSGGSYNSPLHF.